One and the same sample provided the 20 T cell receptor beta chains below, sequenced in a study of T cells in Graves' hyperthyroidism and ophthalmopathy (dated by TCRdb to between 2018 and 2020). Preparation of the library involved multiplex PCR. Sequenced on an Illumina HiSeq 2000. Amplification of TCR beta CDR3 regions was carried out from RNA transcripts. The TCR CDR3 was subjected to a first round of RT-PCR using the HTBI primer set and the Qiagen OneStep RT-PCR kit. TCRdb applied fastp at Q25 and MiXCR to the public reads, then kept only in-frame beta chains. A single entry per CDR3 protein holds the most common genes and DNA from its merged rows. For this sample there are approximately 870,000 distinct CDR3 sequences; about two fifths appear just once. The ten largest account for around 10% of the sample. The sample was blood. These receptors were obtained from a man between 18 and 35 years old with Graves' hyperthyroidism.

The chain carries TRBV7-6 and TRBJ1-1; D gene ambiguous. The CDR3 extends over 14 amino acids. Germline CDR1 is SGHVS and CDR2 is FNYEAQ. Trimming stripped 6 bases from V and 1 base from J, with 12 bases between. In DNA form, the CDR3 reads TGTGCCAGCAGTTTATGGGTGGCGAACACTGAAGCTTTCTTT. Encoded protein: CASSLWVANTEAFF.

The chain employs TRBV5-5 and TRBJ1-1, with 8 bases lining up with TRBD1. V lost 0 bases to trimming and J lost 1 base; unmatched junction nucleotides: 5. The CDR3 has 16 residues. Per germline, CDR1 SGHKS and CDR2 YYEKEE (reference sequence). For the CDR3, the DNA is TGTGCCAGCAGCTTGGGGGACAGGTCGACGAACACTGAAGCTTTCTTT. Its protein is CASSLGDRSTNTEAFF.

As for this clonotype: Relative to the germline gene, one junction end is altered; a read error may explain this. The rearrangement joins TRBV24-1 to TRBJ1-5; TRBD1 agrees at 10 bases. Per the germline V gene, CDR1 is KGHDR and CDR2 is SFDVKD. This CDR3 spans 15 amino acids. This CDR3 reads CASSLDRGNNQPQHF. In nucleotides, the CDR3 is TGTGCCAGCAGTCTGGACAGGGGGAACAATCAGCCCCAGCATTTT.

This sequence joins TRBV12-3 or TRBV12-4 and TRBJ1-6, with D possibly being TRBD1 (5 bases). This CDR3 contains 14 residues. Trimming cost V 6 bases and J 8 bases, with 14 bases left between them. CDR3 DNA sequence: TGTGCCAGCAGCCAAGAAGTAGGGGATTCACCCCTCCACTTT. It specifies CASSQEVGDSPLHF.

This clonotype has only a few counts. The rearrangement joins TRBV5-4 to TRBJ1-4; perhaps TRBD1 as D (5 bases). CDR3 length equals 16 residues. V gave up 0 bases and J gave up 8 bases, with 17 bases separating them. The germline gives CDR1 SGHNT, CDR2 YYREEE (reference sequence). CDR3 DNA sequence: TGTGCCAGCAGCTTGGCCGCGACAGCCTCTCAAGAAAAACTGTTTTTT. Translating it yields CASSLAATASQEKLFF.

The chain is built from TRBV18 and TRBJ1-1; TRBD1 matches at 8 bases. This CDR3 has 14 amino acids. The V gene end was trimmed by 8 bases and the J gene end by 3 bases; junction bases not matched to a gene: 8. Germline V gives CDR1 KGHSH, CDR2 LQKENI. The CDR3 loop reads CASKGQGADTEAFF. For the CDR3, the DNA is TGTGCCAGCAAGGGCCAGGGGGCAGACACTGAAGCTTTCTTT.

V usage is TRBV7-9 and J usage is TRBJ1-1; no definite D call. Trimming cost V 7 bases and J 1 base, with 13 bases left between them. The CDR3 totals 14 residues. The germline V gene encodes CDR1 SEHNR and CDR2 FQNEAQ (reference sequence). CDR3 nucleotide sequence: TGTGCCAGCAACCCGACCGGGAGGAACACTGAAGCTTTCTTT. Translation: CASNPTGRNTEAFF.

The chain is built from TRBV20-1 and TRBJ1-4; D call uncertain. The CDR3 contains 15 residues. Trimming removed 0 bases from V and 0 bases from J, with 8 bases in between. Per germline, CDR1 DFQATT and CDR2 SNEGSKA (reference sequence). In DNA, the CDR3 is TGCAGTGCTAGAGATTATCCGGCAACTAATGAAAAACTGTTTTTT. Translated: CSARDYPATNEKLFF.

The rearrangement links TRBV4-3 to TRBJ2-5; TRBD2 is a possible D gene (6 bases). The germline CDR1 and CDR2 sequences are LGHNA and YSLEER. The CDR3 totals 15 residues. The V gene lost 1 base and the J gene lost 5 bases, with 14 bases spanning the gap. The CDR3 region has the DNA TGCGCCAGCAGCCAAGGTCTCGGACTAAAGGAGACCCAGTACTTC. Translated, it gives CASSQGLGLKETQYF.

The rearrangement links TRBV25-1 to TRBJ2-1, with 16 positions matching TRBD2. The germline V gene encodes CDR1 MGHDK and CDR2 SYGVNS. Trimming removed 5 bases from V and 4 bases from J; junction bases left unmatched: 8. This CDR3 has 18 amino acids. The CDR3 reads CASSQGLAGGPLYNEQFF. Here the CDR3 DNA reads TGTGCCAGCAGTCAGGGACTAGCGGGAGGGCCCCTGTACAATGAGCAGTTCTTC.

This clonotype showed up many times. This sequence joins TRBV10-3 and TRBJ2-7; possible D gene TRBD1, 6 bases. The length of the CDR3 is 13 residues. V lost 4 bases and J 2 bases, leaving 9 bases between the germline ends. CDR1 and CDR2 (germline): ENHRY, SYGVKD. CDR3 protein: CAISGQETYEQYF. CDR3 sequence (DNA): TGTGCCATCAGTGGACAGGAGACCTACGAGCAGTACTTC.

This clonotype was picked up many times. V usage is TRBV20-1 and J usage is TRBJ2-5; 7 bases are a match to TRBD1. The V gene's germline CDR1 is DFQATT and CDR2 SNEGSKA (reference sequence). V lost 5 bases to trimming and J lost 5 bases; unmatched junction nucleotides: 8. This CDR3 spans 13 amino acids. The CDR3 loop is CSAAEGQRETQYF. CDR3 coding DNA: TGCAGTGCTGCCGAGGGACAGCGGGAGACCCAGTACTTC.

This clonotype was recorded once. The chain has TRBV29-1 and TRBJ1-2; 7 positions agree with TRBD1. This CDR3 has 14 amino acids. V was clipped by 1 base and J by 4 bases; unmatched bases: 6. Looked up from germline, CDR1 is SQVTM and CDR2 is ANQGSEA. The CDR3 sequence is CSVEGLSGGYGYTF. In DNA, the CDR3 is TGCAGCGTTGAAGGCCTGTCAGGGGGCTATGGCTACACCTTC.

As DNA, the CDR3 is TGTGCCAGCGGCGTAAGGGGTGTCGGGACTGAAGCTTTCTTT. This encodes CASGVRGVGTEAFF. The chain links TRBV12-3 or TRBV12-4 to TRBJ1-1; weak D call: TRBD1 (5 bases). Trimming cost V 8 bases and J 5 bases, with 18 bases left between them. The CDR3 sequence is 14 residues long.

This clonotype was observed a few times. The rearrangement uses TRBV19 and TRBJ1-4; D is perhaps TRBD1 (6 bases). Germline V gene sequence: CDR1 LNHDA, CDR2 SQIVND (reference sequence). V was trimmed by 5 bases and J by 6 bases, leaving 13 bases between them. This CDR3 is 14 amino acids long. CDR3 sequence (DNA): TGTGCCAGTAGTGGGGACACGGGAGATGAAAAACTGTTTTTT. It is translated as CASSGDTGDEKLFF.

The chain joins TRBV7-2 to TRBJ1-6; 7 bases are a match to TRBD1. Germline loops: CDR1 SGHTA, CDR2 FQGNSA. CDR3 length: 14 amino acids. The ends lost 6 bases at V and 5 bases at J; junction bases unmatched: 4. The CDR3 spells CASRGGTDNSPLHF. The CDR3, as DNA: TGTGCCAGCAGGGGAGGGACAGATAATTCACCCCTCCACTTT.

This clonotype was seen at least ten times. The J gene is TRBJ2-5, the V gene TRBV7-2; no definite D call. This CDR3 is 15 amino acids long. V was pared by 1 base and J by 0 bases, with 9 bases between. Looked up from germline, CDR1 is SGHTA and CDR2 is FQGNSA. CDR3 amino acids: CASSLEVLDQETQYF. The DNA of the CDR3 is TGTGCCAGCAGCTTAGAGGTGCTGGACCAAGAGACCCAGTACTTC.

Regarding this clonotype: Germline is not matched at one junction end, which may reflect a read error. This chain uses TRBV5-1 with TRBJ1-1; D gene ambiguous. This CDR3 region has 13 residues. Germline values: CDR1 SGHRS, CDR2 YFSETQ. The CDR3, as DNA: TGCGCCAGCAGCCCTCCGGCCCGAGGTGAAGCTCTCTTT. Amino acid sequence: CASSPPARGEALF.

This clonotype was observed at least ten times. V is TRBV4-3 and J is TRBJ1-3; no clear D gene. Trimming left V 0 bases short and J 7 bases short, with 7 bases between. There are 13 residues in the CDR3. Germline V gene data show CDR1 as LGHNA and CDR2 as YSLEER. The CDR3 here is CASSQDLTNTIYF. For the CDR3, the DNA is TGCGCCAGCAGCCAAGACCTGACGAACACCATATATTTT.

The rearrangement links TRBV20-1 to TRBJ2-7; D may be TRBD1 or TRBD2 (5 bases each). Between the trimmed V and J ends, which lost 6 bases and 0 bases, there was a span of 18 bases. CDR1 and CDR2 from the germline V gene are DFQATT and SNEGSKA (reference sequence). CDR3 length: 15 amino acids. In DNA form, the CDR3 reads TGCAGTGCCAACCGAAGACAGACTAACTCCTACGAGCAGTACTTC. Translating it yields CSANRRQTNSYEQYF.